These T cell receptor beta chains were read from a single sample in a study of Tregs in tolerant kidney transplant recipients. Method: immunoSEQ multiplex PCR; TCRdb's copy keeps in-frame clones and lacks some. This repertoire shows about 50,000 clones, 89% found once; its top ten account for roughly 16%. The sequenced sample was CD8+ T cells from blood (PBMCs), obtained 12 months after the transplant. These receptor sequences come from a human patient who received a combined kidney and bone marrow transplant. Some of these T cells may belong to the graft donor. Both conserved end residues are part of each CDR3. The D gene is left open where the match is weak. Size is stated for part of the rows, as once, few or many counts, or as a class when the clone is expanded.

clone_size: -
j_call: TRBJ2-3
d_call: TRBD1
v_call: TRBV19
cdr3_aa: CASSTGGPDTQYF
cdr3_nt: TGTGCCAGTAGTACAGGGGGACCCGATACGCAGTATTTT

clone_size: -
j_call: TRBJ2-1
d_call: -
v_call: TRBV30
cdr3_aa: CAWSVRGNEQFF
cdr3_nt: TGTGCCTGGAGTGTACGGGGCAATGAGCAGTTCTTC

clone_size: -
j_call: TRBJ1-2
d_call: TRBD1
v_call: TRBV5-1
cdr3_aa: CASSDGTDNYGYTF
cdr3_nt: TGCGCCAGCAGCGACGGGACAGATAACTATGGCTACACCTTC

clone_size: -
j_call: TRBJ2-5
d_call: -
v_call: TRBV9
cdr3_aa: CASSVGQKKQETQYF
cdr3_nt: TGTGCCAGCAGCGTAGGACAGAAGAAGCAAGAGACCCAGTACTTC

clone_size: -
j_call: TRBJ2-1
d_call: -
v_call: TRBV28
cdr3_aa: CASSRPTGNTYNEQFF
cdr3_nt: TGTGCCAGCAGCCGACCAACAGGGAATACTTACAATGAGCAGTTCTTC

clone_size: -
j_call: TRBJ2-1
d_call: -
v_call: TRBV7-7
cdr3_aa: CASSLGAVHNEQFF
cdr3_nt: TGTGCCAGCAGCTTGGGGGCTGTCCACAATGAGCAGTTCTTC

clone_size: -
j_call: TRBJ2-2
d_call: -
v_call: TRBV28
cdr3_aa: CASSPFGTGELFF
cdr3_nt: TGTGCCAGCAGTCCCTTCGGCACCGGGGAGCTGTTTTTT

clone_size: few
j_call: TRBJ2-2
d_call: -
v_call: TRBV7-1
cdr3_aa: CASSLAIEAGELFF
cdr3_nt: TGTGCCAGCAGCTTAGCAATTGAGGCCGGGGAGCTGTTTTTT

clone_size: once
j_call: TRBJ1-6
d_call: -
v_call: TRBV9
cdr3_aa: CASSVTRSNSPLHF
cdr3_nt: TGTGCCAGCAGCGTTACTCGGTCTAATTCACCCCTCCACTTT

clone_size: -
j_call: TRBJ2-1
d_call: TRBD2
v_call: TRBV19
cdr3_aa: CASSFYLTSGFDNEQFF
cdr3_nt: TGTGCCAGTAGCTTTTATCTGACTAGCGGGTTTGACAATGAGCAGTTCTTC

clone_size: -
j_call: TRBJ2-1
d_call: TRBD2
v_call: TRBV5-1
cdr3_aa: CASNSFARLAGNGQFF
cdr3_nt: TGCGCCAGCAACTCATTCGCTCGACTAGCGGGGAATGGGCAGTTCTTC

clone_size: -
j_call: TRBJ1-3
d_call: TRBD1
v_call: TRBV28
cdr3_aa: CASSFGTVSGNTIYF
cdr3_nt: TGTGCCAGCAGTTTTGGGACAGTCTCTGGAAACACCATATATTTT

clone_size: -
j_call: TRBJ2-3
d_call: TRBD2
v_call: TRBV6-1
cdr3_aa: CASSEVLLAISTDTQYF
cdr3_nt: TGTGCCAGCAGTGAAGTGCTACTAGCGATTAGCACAGATACGCAGTATTTT

clone_size: -
j_call: TRBJ2-7
d_call: -
v_call: TRBV28
cdr3_aa: CASSLPRDSSYEQYF
cdr3_nt: TGTGCCAGCAGTTTACCCAGGGACTCCAGCTACGAGCAGTACTTC

clone_size: -
j_call: TRBJ2-1
d_call: TRBD2
v_call: TRBV30
cdr3_aa: CAWEPSGGLYNEQFF
cdr3_nt: TGTGCCTGGGAGCCTAGCGGGGGGCTTTACAATGAGCAGTTCTTC

clone_size: -
j_call: TRBJ1-2
d_call: TRBD1
v_call: TRBV9
cdr3_aa: CASSTRDRARCTF
cdr3_nt: TGTGCCAGCAGCACCCGGGACAGGGCCAGGTGCACCTTC

clone_size: -
j_call: TRBJ2-2
d_call: -
v_call: TRBV28
cdr3_aa: CASSPGTGELFF
cdr3_nt: TGTGCCAGCAGCCCGGGGACCGGGGAGCTGTTTTTT

clone_size: -
j_call: TRBJ2-7
d_call: -
v_call: TRBV11-2
cdr3_aa: CASSLDPLQGLTMVSEQYF
cdr3_nt: TGTGCCAGCAGCTTAGATCCGCTACAGGGATTGACTATGGTGTCCGAGCAGTACTTC

clone_size: -
j_call: TRBJ2-7
d_call: TRBD1
v_call: TRBV2
cdr3_aa: CASSRTGKSYEQYF
cdr3_nt: TGTGCCAGCAGCCGGACAGGGAAATCCTACGAGCAGTACTTC

clone_size: -
j_call: TRBJ1-6
d_call: -
v_call: TRBV5-6
cdr3_aa: CASSWGEGTPLHF
cdr3_nt: TGTGCCAGCAGTTGGGGGGAGGGCACACCCCTCCACTTT

clone_size: -
j_call: TRBJ2-7
d_call: TRBD2
v_call: TRBV13
cdr3_aa: CASSPGLATSEQYF
cdr3_nt: TGTGCCAGCAGCCCCGGACTAGCAACGAGCGAGCAGTACTTC

clone_size: -
j_call: TRBJ2-3
d_call: TRBD2
v_call: TRBV27
cdr3_aa: CASSPFVSGGDNTQYF
cdr3_nt: TGTGCCAGCAGCCCCTTCGTTAGCGGGGGGGATAATACGCAGTATTTT

clone_size: -
j_call: TRBJ1-1
d_call: -
v_call: TRBV5-4
cdr3_aa: CASSVGSNEAFF
cdr3_nt: TGTGCCAGCAGCGTAGGGAGTAATGAAGCTTTCTTT

clone_size: -
j_call: TRBJ1-4
d_call: -
v_call: TRBV9
cdr3_aa: CASSVGGQASNEKLFF
cdr3_nt: TGTGCCAGCAGCGTAGGCGGACAAGCCAGCAATGAAAAACTGTTTTTT

clone_size: -
j_call: TRBJ2-5
d_call: -
v_call: TRBV11-2
cdr3_aa: CASSLVFAGEEETQYF
cdr3_nt: TGTGCCAGCAGCTTAGTCTTTGCCGGTGAGGAAGAGACCCAGTACTTC